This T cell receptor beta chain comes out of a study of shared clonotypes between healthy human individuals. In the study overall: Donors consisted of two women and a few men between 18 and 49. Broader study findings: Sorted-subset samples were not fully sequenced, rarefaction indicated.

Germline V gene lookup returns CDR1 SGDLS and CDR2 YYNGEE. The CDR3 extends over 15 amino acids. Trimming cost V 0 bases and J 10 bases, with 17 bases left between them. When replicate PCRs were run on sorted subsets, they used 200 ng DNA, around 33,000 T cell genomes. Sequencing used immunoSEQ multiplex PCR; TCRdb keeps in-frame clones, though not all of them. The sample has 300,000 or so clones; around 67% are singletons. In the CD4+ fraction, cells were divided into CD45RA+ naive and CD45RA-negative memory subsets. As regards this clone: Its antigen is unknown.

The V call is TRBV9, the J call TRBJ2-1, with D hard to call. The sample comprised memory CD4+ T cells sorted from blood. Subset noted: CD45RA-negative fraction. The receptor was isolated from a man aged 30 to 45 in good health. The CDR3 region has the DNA TGTGCCAGCAGCGTAGGCCCCCGGGTGGGTGGAGAGCAGTTCTTC. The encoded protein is CASSVGPRVGGEQFF.